The TCR beta chain under discussion was sequenced for a study of regulatory T cells in long-lasting Graves disease. To make TCR beta libraries, researchers used iRepertoire HTBI primers and Arm-PCR of CDR3 regions. TCRdb redid the calling of the multiplex PCR reads with MiXCR, one entry per CDR3 protein. The sample lists about 420,000 distinct CDR3 sequences, around 24% seen once, with about a quarter in the top ten. This clonotype was observed a few times. The CDR3 is 14 amino acids. V lost 2 bases, J lost 5 bases, and 8 bases stayed unmatched. Germline CDR1 reads DFQATT; CDR2 reads SNEGSKA (reference sequence). Time point here: persistent/refractory GD, antithyroid drugs over 5 years with positive TRAb. PBMC-extracted RNA yielded the TCR library. The guidelines of the American Thyroid Association were the basis for diagnosing Graves' disease.

The V gene is TRBV20-1, the J gene TRBJ2-7, with TRBD1 matching over 8 bases. This TCR was sampled from a female donor with Graves disease. This material consisted of peripheral blood mononuclear cells (PBMCs), taken when the disease was refractory, from a patient treated with antithyroid drugs. CDR3 bases: TGCAGTGCTAGAAGAGGACAGGGTGCCAACGAGCAGTACTTC. Protein product: CSARRGQGANEQYF.